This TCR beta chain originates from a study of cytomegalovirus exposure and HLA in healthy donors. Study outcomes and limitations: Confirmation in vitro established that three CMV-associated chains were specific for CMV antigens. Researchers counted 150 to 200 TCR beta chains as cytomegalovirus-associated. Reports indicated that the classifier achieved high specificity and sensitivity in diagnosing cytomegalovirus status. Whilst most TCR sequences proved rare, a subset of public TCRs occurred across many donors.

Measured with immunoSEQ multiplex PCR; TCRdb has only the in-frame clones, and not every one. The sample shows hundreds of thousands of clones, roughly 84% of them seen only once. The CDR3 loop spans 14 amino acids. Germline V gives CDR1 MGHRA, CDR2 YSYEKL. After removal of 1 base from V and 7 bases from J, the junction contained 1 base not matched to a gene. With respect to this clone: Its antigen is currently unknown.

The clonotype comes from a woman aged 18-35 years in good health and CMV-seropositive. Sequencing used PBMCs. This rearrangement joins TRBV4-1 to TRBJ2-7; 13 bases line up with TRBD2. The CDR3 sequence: CASSQGGLAGEQYF. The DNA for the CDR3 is TGCGCCAGCAGCCAAGGGGGACTAGCGGGGGAGCAGTACTTC.